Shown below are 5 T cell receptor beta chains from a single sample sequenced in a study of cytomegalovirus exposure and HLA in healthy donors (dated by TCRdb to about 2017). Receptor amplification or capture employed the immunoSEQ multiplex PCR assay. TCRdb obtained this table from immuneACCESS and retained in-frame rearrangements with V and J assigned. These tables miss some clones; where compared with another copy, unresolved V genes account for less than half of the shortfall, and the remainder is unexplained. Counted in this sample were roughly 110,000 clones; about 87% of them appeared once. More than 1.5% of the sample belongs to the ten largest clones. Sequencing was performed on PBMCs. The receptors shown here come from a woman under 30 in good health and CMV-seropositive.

The CDR3 sequence is CASSFGAGITDTQYF. CDR3 nucleotide sequence: TGTGCCAGCAGTTTTGGGGCAGGGATCACAGATACGCAGTATTTT. The chain joins TRBV28 to TRBJ2-3; D is possibly TRBD1 (5 bases). CDR1 and CDR2 from the germline V gene are MDHEN and SYDVKM. The V end lost 3 bases, the J end lost 2 bases, and 12 bases lay between the germline ends. The CDR3 has 15 residues.

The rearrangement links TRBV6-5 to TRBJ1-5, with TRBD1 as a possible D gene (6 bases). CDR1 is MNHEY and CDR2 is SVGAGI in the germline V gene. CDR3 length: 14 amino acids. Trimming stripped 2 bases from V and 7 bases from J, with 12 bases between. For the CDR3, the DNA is TGTGCCAGCAGTTACGGGGGCAGCTCGCAGCCCCAGCATTTT. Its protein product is CASSYGGSSQPQHF.

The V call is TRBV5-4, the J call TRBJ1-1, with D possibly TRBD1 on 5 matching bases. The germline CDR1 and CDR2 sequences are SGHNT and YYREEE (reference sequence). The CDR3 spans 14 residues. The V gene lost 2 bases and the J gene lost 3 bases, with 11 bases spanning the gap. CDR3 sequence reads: CASSFGVGDTEAFF. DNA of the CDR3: TGTGCCAGCAGCTTTGGGGTAGGGGACACTGAAGCTTTCTTT.

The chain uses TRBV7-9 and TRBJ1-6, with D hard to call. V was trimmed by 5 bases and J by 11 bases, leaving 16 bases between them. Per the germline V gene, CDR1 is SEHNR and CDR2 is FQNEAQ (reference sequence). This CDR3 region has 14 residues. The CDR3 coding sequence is TGTGCCAGCAGCGATGATCTTTCGAGGACACCCCTCCACTTT. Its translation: CASSDDLSRTPLHF.

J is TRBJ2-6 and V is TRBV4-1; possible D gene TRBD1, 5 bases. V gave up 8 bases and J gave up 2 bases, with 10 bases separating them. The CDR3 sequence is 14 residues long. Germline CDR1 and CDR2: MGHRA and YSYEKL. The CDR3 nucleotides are TGCGCCAGCCTGGGGCACCCTGGGGCCAACGTCCTGACTTTC. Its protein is CASLGHPGANVLTF.